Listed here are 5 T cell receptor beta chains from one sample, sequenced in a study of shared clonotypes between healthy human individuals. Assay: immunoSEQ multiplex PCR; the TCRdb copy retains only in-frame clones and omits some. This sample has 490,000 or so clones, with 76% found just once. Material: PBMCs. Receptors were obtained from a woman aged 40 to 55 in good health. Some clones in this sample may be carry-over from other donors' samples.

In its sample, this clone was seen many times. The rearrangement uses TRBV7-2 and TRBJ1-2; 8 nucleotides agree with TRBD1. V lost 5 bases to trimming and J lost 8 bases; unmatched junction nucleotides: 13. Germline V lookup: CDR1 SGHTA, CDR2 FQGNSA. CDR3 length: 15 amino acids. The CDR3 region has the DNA TGTGCCAGCAGCGCGCAGACAGGGGTGGGGACGGGCTACACCTTC. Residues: CASSAQTGVGTGYTF.

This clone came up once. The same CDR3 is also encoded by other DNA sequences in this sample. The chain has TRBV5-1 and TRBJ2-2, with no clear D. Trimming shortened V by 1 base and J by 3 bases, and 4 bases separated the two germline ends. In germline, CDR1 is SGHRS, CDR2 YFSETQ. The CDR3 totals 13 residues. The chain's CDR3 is CASSLSDTGELFF. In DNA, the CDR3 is TGCGCCAGCAGCTTGTCCGACACCGGGGAGCTGTTTTTT.

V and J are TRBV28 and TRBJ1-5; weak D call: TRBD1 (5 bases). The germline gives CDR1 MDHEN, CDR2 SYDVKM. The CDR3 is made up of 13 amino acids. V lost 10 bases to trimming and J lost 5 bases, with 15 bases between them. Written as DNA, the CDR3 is TGTGCCACCAATTGGGGGGGGGATCAGCCCCAGCATTTT. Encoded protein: CATNWGGDQPQHF.

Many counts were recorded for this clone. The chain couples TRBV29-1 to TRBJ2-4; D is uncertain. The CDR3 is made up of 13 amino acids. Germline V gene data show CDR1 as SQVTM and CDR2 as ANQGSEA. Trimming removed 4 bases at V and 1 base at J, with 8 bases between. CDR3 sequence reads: CSVVDGAKNIQYF. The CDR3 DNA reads TGCAGCGTTGTCGACGGCGCCAAAAACATTCAGTACTTC.

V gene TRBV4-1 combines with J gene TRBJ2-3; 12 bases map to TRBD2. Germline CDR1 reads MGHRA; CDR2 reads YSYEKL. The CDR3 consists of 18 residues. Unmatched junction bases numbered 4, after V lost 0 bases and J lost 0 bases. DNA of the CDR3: TGCGCCAGCAGCCAAGATGGGACTAGCGGGCCCAGCACAGATACGCAGTATTTT. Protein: CASSQDGTSGPSTDTQYF.